The 26 T cell receptor beta chains below come from one sample, sequenced in a study of T-cell reconstitution after alpha-beta-depleted transplantation in children. Unique molecular identifiers were built into the TCRbeta library. TCRdb re-derived calls from the PCR reads in MiXCR, one entry per CDR3 protein. Of hundreds of thousands of distinct CDR3 sequences listed, about 16% are singletons. Sequenced material: PBMCs, mostly from graft donor cells, taken 360 days after TCRalphabeta/CD19-depleted stem cell transplant. Source of these receptors: a boy less than two years old who had a stem cell transplant for Wiskott-Aldrich syndrome, so the T cells may come from the graft donor.

The CDR3 loop reads CSARPLYRYEQYF. For the CDR3, the DNA is TGCAGTGCTAGGCCCCTTTACAGATACGAGCAGTACTTC. This chain connects TRBV20-1 to TRBJ2-7; unclear D gene. The germline V gene encodes CDR1 DFQATT and CDR2 SNEGSKA (reference sequence). The CDR3 runs 13 residues. V was pared by 3 bases and J by 4 bases, with 13 bases between.

This clonotype was picked up a small number of times. The V and J genes are TRBV11-2 and TRBJ2-7, with D possibly being TRBD2 (7 bases). The V and J ends lost 2 bases and 0 bases respectively, with 20 bases between them. Germline CDR1 reads SGHAT; CDR2 reads FQNNGV. This CDR3 is built from 18 residues. The CDR3 sequence: CASSLNPSGRGGSYEQYF. The CDR3 nucleotides are TGTGCCAGCAGCTTAAACCCTAGCGGAAGGGGGGGCTCCTACGAGCAGTACTTC. Based on the CDR3 plus reference TRBV11-2 and TRBJ2-7, the full variable domain is EAGVAQSPRYKIIEKRQSVAFWCNPISGHATLYWYQQILGQGPKLLIQFQNNGVVDDSQLPKDRFSAERLKGVDSTLKIQPAKLEDSAVYLCASSLNPSGRGGSYEQYFGPGTRLTVT.

The chain combines TRBV7-9 with TRBJ2-3; D gene uncertain. CDR1 and CDR2 (germline): SEHNR, FQNEAQ (reference sequence). This CDR3 has 15 amino acids. V was pared by 4 bases and J by 1 base, with 12 bases between. DNA for the CDR3: TGTGCCAGCAGCTCGGCCCGGATGCGCACAGATACGCAGTATTTT. It encodes CASSSARMRTDTQYF. The whole variable domain, remainder taken from reference TRBV7-9 and TRBJ2-3, is DTGVSQNPRHKITKRGQNVTFRCDPISEHNRLYWYRQTLGQGPEFLTYFQNEAQLEKSRLLSDRFSAERPKGSFSTLEIQRTEQGDSAMYLCASSSARMRTDTQYFGPGTRLTVL.

This clonotype was observed a handful of times. CDR3 residues: CASSLGDKYNEQFF. CDR3 in DNA: TGTGCCAGCAGTTTGGGGGACAAATACAATGAGCAGTTCTTC. This chain joins TRBV12-3 or TRBV12-4 and TRBJ2-1; a weak D match, TRBD1 (6 bases). The CDR3 contains 14 residues. The V and J ends lost 3 bases and 4 bases respectively, with 10 bases between them.

In its sample, this clonotype was seen a few times. The J gene is TRBJ2-5, the V gene TRBV11-2; D possibly corresponds to TRBD2 (5 bases). The CDR3 loop spans 16 amino acids. Per the germline V gene, CDR1 is SGHAT and CDR2 is FQNNGV. V was pared by 2 bases and J by 2 bases, with 15 bases between. The CDR3 sequence: CASSLFRGRGQETQYF. For the CDR3, the DNA is TGTGCCAGCAGCTTATTTCGGGGTCGGGGTCAAGAGACCCAGTACTTC.

This clonotype turned up a few times. The chain uses TRBV5-1 and TRBJ2-2; a weak D match, TRBD2 (6 bases). The CDR3 consists of 16 residues. Trimming shortened V by 0 bases and J by 2 bases, and 11 bases separated the two germline ends. Germline CDR1 reads SGHRS; CDR2 reads YFSETQ. CDR3 in amino acids: CASSLVLARNTGELFF. The CDR3 DNA reads TGCGCCAGCAGCTTGGTGCTAGCGAGAAACACCGGGGAGCTGTTTTTT.

The chain uses TRBV9 and TRBJ2-3; D is unclear. The CDR3 has 14 residues. Germline lookup yields CDR1 SGDLS and CDR2 YYNGEE. Deletions cut 3 bases from V and 2 bases from J, with 10 bases between. CDR3 nucleotides: TGTGCCAGCAGCGCGCTATTGCACACAGATACGCAGTATTTT. It encodes CASSALLHTDTQYF.

The chain employs TRBV12-3 or TRBV12-4 and TRBJ2-2; D is unclear. The CDR3 has 14 amino acids. Between the trimmed V and J ends, which lost 2 bases and 3 bases, there was a span of 7 bases. CDR3 nucleotides: TGTGCCAGCAGTTTAAGTTTCGACACCGGGGAGCTGTTTTTT. Translated, it gives CASSLSFDTGELFF.

This clonotype showed up many times. The V call is TRBV4-1, the J call TRBJ2-1; a weak D match, TRBD2 (6 bases). The CDR3 loop spans 15 amino acids. The V gene's germline CDR1 is MGHRA and CDR2 YSYEKL. Deletions cut 1 base from V and 6 bases from J, with 13 bases between. In DNA, the CDR3 is TGCGCCAGCAGCCAAGTAGGACCCGGGGGCAATGAGCAGTTCTTC. Amino acid sequence: CASSQVGPGGNEQFF.

This clonotype was recorded many times. The chain carries TRBV12-3 or TRBV12-4 and TRBJ2-2; D is uncertain. Deletions cut 6 bases from V and 6 bases from J, with 8 bases between. The CDR3 totals 12 residues. CDR3 protein: CASSHDAGELFF. In nucleotides, the CDR3 is TGTGCCAGCAGCCATGATGCCGGGGAGCTGTTTTTT.

This clonotype was recorded at least ten times. V gene TRBV6-5 combines with J gene TRBJ2-2; D perhaps matches TRBD2 (5 bases). V was cut by 0 bases and J by 6 bases, with 8 bases left in between. The CDR3 consists of 14 residues. Germline V gene sequence: CDR1 MNHEY, CDR2 SVGAGI. In DNA form, the CDR3 reads TGTGCCAGCAGTTACTCGGGGAGCCCCGGGGAGCTGTTTTTT. Protein product: CASSYSGSPGELFF.

This clonotype was seen many times. The gene calls are TRBV7-2 and TRBJ2-7; D is unclear. CDR3 length: 15 amino acids. The germline V gene encodes CDR1 SGHTA and CDR2 FQGNSA. Trimming shortened V by 3 bases and J by 0 bases, and 12 bases separated the two germline ends. The CDR3 here is CASSLMLRFSYEQYF. The CDR3 DNA is TGTGCCAGCAGCTTGATGCTGCGGTTCTCCTACGAGCAGTACTTC. Full variable domain (remainder filled in from reference TRBV7-2 and TRBJ2-7): GAGVSQSPSNKVTEKGKDVELRCDPISGHTALYWYRQSLGQGLEFLIYFQGNSAPDKSGLPSDRFSAERTGGSVSTLTIQRTQQEDSAVYLCASSLMLRFSYEQYFGPGTRLTVT.

This clonotype was observed a handful of times. This sequence joins TRBV2 and TRBJ2-3; 10 bases line up with TRBD1. V shed 8 bases, J shed 0 bases, and the junction held 8 bases outside the gene matches. Germline values: CDR1 SNHLY, CDR2 FYNNEI. CDR3 length: 16 residues. DNA of the CDR3: TGTGCCAGCCTCCGGGACAGGGGAAGGAGCACAGATACGCAGTATTTT. It encodes CASLRDRGRSTDTQYF.

The rearrangement links TRBV25-1 to TRBJ2-7; the D is unclear. Trimming took 3 bases from V and 2 from J, leaving 17 bases between them. CDR3 length: 16 residues. In germline, CDR1 is MGHDK, CDR2 SYGVNS. This chain's CDR3 is CASSDVITSRAYEQYF. As DNA, the CDR3 is TGTGCCAGCAGTGATGTTATAACCTCCCGGGCCTACGAGCAGTACTTC.

A few counts support this clonotype. J is TRBJ2-7 and V is TRBV12-3 or TRBV12-4; D gene uncertain. Trimming cost V 5 bases and J 4 bases, with 18 bases left between them. This CDR3 comprises 15 residues. CDR3 sequence reads: CASSTFRRGRYEQYF. CDR3 sequence (DNA): TGTGCCAGCAGTACCTTTCGACGTGGAAGGTACGAGCAGTACTTC.

This clonotype was found a few times. CDR3 in amino acids: CASSLLVLATLTDTQYF. The CDR3 coding sequence is TGTGCCAGCAGTTTGTTGGTCCTAGCCACTCTCACAGATACGCAGTATTTT. The gene calls are TRBV12-3 or TRBV12-4 and TRBJ2-3; possibly TRBD2 for D (5 bases). Trimming left V 3 bases short and J 2 bases short, with 18 bases between. The CDR3 contains 17 residues.

This clonotype was seen only a few times. The V call is TRBV7-6, the J call TRBJ2-1; D is unclear. CDR3 size: 15 residues. Germline values: CDR1 SGHVS, CDR2 FNYEAQ. The V gene lost 1 base and the J gene lost 4 bases, with 11 bases spanning the gap. CDR3 sequence: CASSLEVSPYNEQFF. The CDR3 DNA sequence: TGTGCCAGCAGCTTAGAAGTATCGCCGTACAATGAGCAGTTCTTC.

The CDR3 bases are TGTGCCAGCAGCCCTGGACTAGCGGGAGGACAGGAGTACTTC. Translation gives CASSPGLAGGQEYF. The chain is built from TRBV7-2 and TRBJ2-4; 14 bases are a match to TRBD2. Germline CDR1 reads SGHTA; CDR2 reads FQGNSA. The CDR3 runs to 14 residues. Germline trimming cut 5 bases from V and 14 bases from J; bases unmatched to any gene: 8.

This rearrangement joins TRBV12-3 or TRBV12-4 to TRBJ1-5; D not certain. Trimming shortened V by 6 bases and J by 3 bases, and 15 bases separated the two germline ends. This CDR3 is built from 15 residues. CDR3 in DNA: TGTGCCAGCAGGACGAATGGCGGCTTCAATCAGCCCCAGCATTTT. Encoded protein: CASRTNGGFNQPQHF.

This clonotype was detected a few times. The chain has TRBV27 and TRBJ2-3, with 7 bases identical to TRBD2. This CDR3 has 16 residues. Germline values: CDR1 MNHEY, CDR2 SMNVEV (reference sequence). V lost 1 base to trimming and J lost 4 bases; unmatched junction nucleotides: 8. Here the CDR3 reads CASSLLGGEGPDTQYF. CDR3 bases: TGTGCCAGCAGTTTATTGGGCGGGGAGGGGCCAGATACGCAGTATTTT.

The chain joins TRBV7-2 to TRBJ2-6; 7 nucleotides align to TRBD1. From germline, CDR1 is SGHTA and CDR2 FQGNSA. The CDR3 consists of 15 residues. J gave up 0 bases and V 5 bases, and 1 base lay outside the gene matches. DNA of the CDR3: TGTGCCAGCAGCAACAGGGGCTCTGGGGCCAACGTCCTGACTTTC. Translating it yields CASSNRGSGANVLTF.

This clonotype was detected a few times. The CDR3: CASSLTDRAPYEQYF. The CDR3 DNA follows: TGTGCCAGCAGCCTTACTGACAGGGCCCCCTACGAGCAGTACTTC. The genes are TRBV9 and TRBJ2-7; 7 nucleotides agree with TRBD1. The CDR3 is made up of 15 amino acids. Looked up from germline, CDR1 is SGDLS and CDR2 is YYNGEE. V shed 4 bases, J shed 2 bases, and the junction held 9 bases outside the gene matches.

This chain joins TRBV6-5 and TRBJ2-7, with a weak D call TRBD2 (6 bases). The CDR3 is 18 amino acids. V was pared by 0 bases and J by 0 bases, with 18 bases between. Germline CDR1 is MNHEY and CDR2 is SVGAGI. The CDR3 region has the DNA TGTGCCAGCAGTTACTCCCACCCAGCTAGCGCCAGCTCCTACGAGCAGTACTTC. Amino acids: CASSYSHPASASSYEQYF.

This clonotype was seen repeatedly, ten times or more. The chain links TRBV5-6 to TRBJ2-3; possibly TRBD2 for D (6 bases). This CDR3 has 16 residues. Germline CDR1 reads SGHDT; CDR2 reads YYEEEE. V lost 5 bases, J lost 2 bases, and 18 bases lay in between. In nucleotides, the CDR3 is TGTGCCAGCAGTTGGGGGGTACTCCTCGCCACAGATACGCAGTATTTT. Translated: CASSWGVLLATDTQYF.

Only a few counts were recorded for this clonotype. V usage is TRBV6-2 or TRBV6-3 and J usage is TRBJ1-1; maybe TRBD1 (6 bases). CDR3 length equals 15 residues. Germline V lookup: CDR1 MNHEY, CDR2 SVGEGT. V was cut by 2 bases and J by 10 bases, with 20 bases left in between. CDR3 sequence (DNA): TGTGCCAGCAGTTACGACGACAGTCTTAAGGGGGGAGCTTTCTTT. It is translated as CASSYDDSLKGGAFF.

This clonotype was seen ten or more times. The gene calls are TRBV6-1 and TRBJ2-7, with 8 positions matching TRBD2. CDR1 is MNHNS, CDR2 SASEGT, per germline. The V gene end was trimmed by 8 bases and the J gene end by 3 bases; junction bases not matched to a gene: 24. The CDR3 is 19 amino acids. The CDR3 nucleotides are TGTGCCAGCTCTTTGGTGGCGGCGGGGGGCCTTCGGAGCTACTACGAGCAGTACTTC. Protein product: CASSLVAAGGLRSYYEQYF.